This TCR beta chain was found in a study of shared clonotypes between healthy human individuals. V was shortened by 3 bases and J by 0 bases, with 14 bases between the two germline ends. CDR3 length: 16 residues. From germline, CDR1 is LNHDA and CDR2 SQIVND (reference sequence). Assay: immunoSEQ multiplex PCR; the TCRdb copy retains only in-frame clones and omits some. The sample gives 2 million to 3 million clones, more than 80% of which show up once; roughly 0.14% is in the top ten. This clonotype originated in a man aged 18 to 35 in good health. Material: naive CD4+ T cells sorted from blood. Subset indicated: CD45RA+ positively selected. V usage is TRBV19 and J usage is TRBJ1-1; D gene ambiguous. CDR3 loop: CASSMRVRLMNTEAFF. CDR3 nucleotides: TGTGCCAGTAGTATGAGAGTAAGGCTAATGAACACTGAAGCTTTCTTT.